The 8 T cell receptor beta chains below were found in one sample sequenced in a study of control samples from healthy donors and cancer patients. This table comes from immunoSEQ multiplex PCR, and its TCRdb copy is limited to in-frame clones, with some not included. This table holds about 150,000 clones, 91% found once. Sequencing used blood. All receptors derive from a young man in good health.

The genes are TRBV5-1 and TRBJ2-3, with TRBD2 matching 8 bases. The CDR3 totals 16 residues. Germline values: CDR1 SGHRS, CDR2 YFSETQ. J lost 4 bases, V lost 1 base, and 8 bases had no gene match. This CDR3 reads CASSLRGGLSSDTQYF. CDR3 nucleotide sequence: TGCGCCAGCAGCTTGCGGGGGGGCCTCTCTTCAGATACGCAGTATTTT.

The sample holds one count of this clone. This chain joins TRBV5-5 and TRBJ2-1; D not resolved. The CDR3 runs to 17 residues. The germline V gene encodes CDR1 SGHKS and CDR2 YYEKEE (reference sequence). Trimming took 4 bases from V and 2 from J, leaving 19 bases between them. The CDR3 DNA sequence: TGTGCCAGCAGCCCCCAGGTGTTGCACGGAACCTACAATGAGCAGTTCTTC. It translates to CASSPQVLHGTYNEQFF.

This clone is classed as medium-sized. The chain has TRBV18 and TRBJ1-6; 7 nucleotides match TRBD1. The CDR3 is 15 residues long. Germline assignment: CDR1 KGHSH and CDR2 LQKENI. Trimming took 2 bases from V and 9 from J; bases not matched to a gene: 7. The CDR3 bases are TGTGCCAGCTCACCAGATGCAGGGGGAGGTTCACCCCTCCACTTT. Translation: CASSPDAGGGSPLHF. The full variable domain, in which reference TRBV18 and TRBJ1-6 provide the parts outside the CDR3, is NAGVMQNPRHLVRRRGQEARLRCSPMKGHSHVYWYRQLPEEGLKFMVYLQKENIIDESGMPKERFSAEFPKEGPSILRIQQVVRGDSAAYFCASSPDAGGGSPLHFGNGTRLTVT.

The chain couples TRBV6-5 to TRBJ2-5; D remains unclear. CDR3 length: 14 amino acids. CDR1 is MNHEY, CDR2 SVGAGI, per germline. V was cut by 5 bases and J by 5 bases, with 15 bases left in between. The CDR3 is CASSTRPLGETQYF. The CDR3 DNA sequence: TGTGCCAGCAGTACGCGACCGTTGGGGGAGACCCAGTACTTC.

The J gene is TRBJ2-7, the V gene TRBV15; D is possibly TRBD2 (7 bases). Trimming left V 1 base short and J 2 bases short, with 18 bases between. The CDR3 length is 17 residues. Germline assignment: CDR1 LNHNV and CDR2 YYDKDF (reference sequence). The CDR3 DNA follows: TGTGCCACCAGCAGAGGCGGGGGCCAAGGACAGCCCTACGAGCAGTACTTC. Amino acids: CATSRGGGQGQPYEQYF. The entire variable domain, with the rest obtained from reference TRBV15 and TRBJ2-7, is as follows: DAMVIQNPRYQVTQFGKPVTLSCSQTLNHNVMYWYQQKSSQAPKLLFHYYDKDFNNEADTPDNFQSRRPNTSFCFLDIRSPGLGDTAMYLCATSRGGGQGQPYEQYFGPGTRLTVT.

The chain combines TRBV11-1 with TRBJ2-7, with D maybe TRBD1 (6 bases). The CDR3 consists of 16 residues. Trimming removed 0 bases from V and 0 bases from J, with 12 bases in between. CDR1 SGHAT and CDR2 FQDESV come from the germline V gene (reference sequence). DNA of the CDR3: TGTGCCAGCAGCTTAGCGAGGGGGAGAAGCTCCTACGAGCAGTACTTC. Encoded protein: CASSLARGRSSYEQYF.

The chain couples TRBV19 to TRBJ1-1; 11 bases map to TRBD1. Germline CDR1 is LNHDA and CDR2 is SQIVND (reference sequence). This CDR3 has 15 residues. V lost 3 bases and J lost 4; bases outside the gene matches: 4. The CDR3 bases are TGTGCCAGTAGTATCGGACAGGGGGCGAGCACTGAAGCTTTCTTT. Translated: CASSIGQGASTEAFF.

This clone was counted a few times. The chain combines TRBV5-1 with TRBJ2-3; 11 nucleotides match TRBD2. The CDR3 is 13 amino acids. In germline, CDR1 is SGHRS, CDR2 YFSETQ. V lost 5 bases and J lost 4; bases outside the gene matches: 0. CDR3 DNA sequence: TGCGCCAGCAGTAGCGGGAGGGCAGATACGCAGTATTTT. This gives the protein CASSSGRADTQYF.